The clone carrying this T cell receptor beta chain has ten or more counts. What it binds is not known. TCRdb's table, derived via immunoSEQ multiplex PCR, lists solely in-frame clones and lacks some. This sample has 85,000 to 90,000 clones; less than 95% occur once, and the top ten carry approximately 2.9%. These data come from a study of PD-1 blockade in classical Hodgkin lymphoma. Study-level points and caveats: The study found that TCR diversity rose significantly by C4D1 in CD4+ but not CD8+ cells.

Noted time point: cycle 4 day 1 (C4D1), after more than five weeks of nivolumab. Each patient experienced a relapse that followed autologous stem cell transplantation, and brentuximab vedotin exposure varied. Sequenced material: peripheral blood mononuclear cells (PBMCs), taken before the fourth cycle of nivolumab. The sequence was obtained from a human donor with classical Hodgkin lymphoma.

Here the CDR3 reads CASSFLLGGGTEAFF. CDR3 bases: TGTGCCAGCAGTTTTCTACTGGGAGGAGGCACTGAAGCTTTCTTT. The V gene is TRBV28, the J gene TRBJ1-1; D call uncertain. Trimming took 3 bases from V and 4 from J, leaving 15 bases between them. Germline V gene sequence: CDR1 MDHEN, CDR2 SYDVKM. CDR3 length: 15 residues.